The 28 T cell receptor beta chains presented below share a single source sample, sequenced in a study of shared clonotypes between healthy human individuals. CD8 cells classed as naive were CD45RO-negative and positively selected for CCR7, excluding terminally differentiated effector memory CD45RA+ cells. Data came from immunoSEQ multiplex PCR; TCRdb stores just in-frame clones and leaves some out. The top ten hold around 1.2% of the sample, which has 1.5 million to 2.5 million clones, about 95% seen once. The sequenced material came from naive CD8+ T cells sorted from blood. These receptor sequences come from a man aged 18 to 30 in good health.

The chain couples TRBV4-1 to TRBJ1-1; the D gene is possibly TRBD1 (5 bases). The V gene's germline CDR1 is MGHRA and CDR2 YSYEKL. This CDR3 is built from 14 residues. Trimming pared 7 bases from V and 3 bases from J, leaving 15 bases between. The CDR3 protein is CASINAGGDTEAFF. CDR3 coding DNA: TGCGCCAGCATCAACGCCGGGGGAGACACTGAAGCTTTCTTT.

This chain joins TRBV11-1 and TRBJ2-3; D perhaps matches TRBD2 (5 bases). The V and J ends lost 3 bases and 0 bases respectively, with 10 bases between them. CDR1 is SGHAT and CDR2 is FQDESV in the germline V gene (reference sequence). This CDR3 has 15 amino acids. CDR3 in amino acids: CASSFGGTSTDTQYF. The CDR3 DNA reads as TGTGCCAGCAGCTTTGGAGGAACTAGCACAGATACGCAGTATTTT.

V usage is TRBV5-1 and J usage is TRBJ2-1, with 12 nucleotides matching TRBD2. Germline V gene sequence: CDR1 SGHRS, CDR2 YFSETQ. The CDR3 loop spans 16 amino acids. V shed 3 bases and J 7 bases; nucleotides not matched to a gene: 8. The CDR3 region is CASSWAVGLAGNEQFF. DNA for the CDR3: TGCGCCAGCAGCTGGGCGGTGGGACTAGCGGGTAATGAGCAGTTCTTC.

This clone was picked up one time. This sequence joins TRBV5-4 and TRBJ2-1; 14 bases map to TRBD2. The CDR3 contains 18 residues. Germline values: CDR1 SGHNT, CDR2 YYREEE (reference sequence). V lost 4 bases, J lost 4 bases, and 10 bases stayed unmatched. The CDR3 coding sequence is TGTGCCAGCAGCAGCCCGGGACTAGCGGGAGAGCGGTACAATGAGCAGTTCTTC. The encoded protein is CASSSPGLAGERYNEQFF.

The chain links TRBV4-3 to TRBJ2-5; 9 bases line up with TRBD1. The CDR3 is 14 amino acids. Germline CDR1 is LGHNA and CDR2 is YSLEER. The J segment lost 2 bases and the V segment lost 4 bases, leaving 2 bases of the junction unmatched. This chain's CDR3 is CASSLGTGQETQYF. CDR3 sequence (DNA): TGCGCCAGCAGCCTCGGGACAGGGCAAGAGACCCAGTACTTC.

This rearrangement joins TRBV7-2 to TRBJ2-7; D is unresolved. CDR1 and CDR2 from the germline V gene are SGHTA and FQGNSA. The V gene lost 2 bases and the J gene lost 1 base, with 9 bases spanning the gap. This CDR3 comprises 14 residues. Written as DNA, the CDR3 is TGTGCCAGCAGCTTACTGGCAGTATCCTACGAGCAGTACTTC. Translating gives CASSLLAVSYEQYF.

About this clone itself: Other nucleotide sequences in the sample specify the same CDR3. In nucleotides, the CDR3 is TGTGCCAGCAGTCTTCACCCCCCTCTCTCGGAGGCCTACGGCTACACCTTC. Protein product: CASSLHPPLSEAYGYTF. The chain couples TRBV27 to TRBJ1-2; D uncertain. This CDR3 region has 17 residues. Looked up from germline, CDR1 is MNHEY and CDR2 is SMNVEV (reference sequence). Trimming pared 5 bases from V and 8 bases from J, leaving 27 bases between.

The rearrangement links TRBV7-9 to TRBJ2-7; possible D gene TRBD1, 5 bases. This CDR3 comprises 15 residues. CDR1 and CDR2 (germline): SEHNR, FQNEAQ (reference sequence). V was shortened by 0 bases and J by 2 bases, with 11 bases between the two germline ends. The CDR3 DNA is TGTGCCAGCAGCTTAGCAGGGGCTCTTCCCTACGAGCAGTACTTC. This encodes CASSLAGALPYEQYF.

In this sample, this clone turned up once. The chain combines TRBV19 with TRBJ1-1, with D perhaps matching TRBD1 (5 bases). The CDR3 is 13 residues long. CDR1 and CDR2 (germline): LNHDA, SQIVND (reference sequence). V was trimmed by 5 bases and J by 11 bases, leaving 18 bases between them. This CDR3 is CASSEEAIRGAFF. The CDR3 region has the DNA TGTGCCAGTAGTGAGGAGGCAATCCGGGGCGCTTTCTTT.

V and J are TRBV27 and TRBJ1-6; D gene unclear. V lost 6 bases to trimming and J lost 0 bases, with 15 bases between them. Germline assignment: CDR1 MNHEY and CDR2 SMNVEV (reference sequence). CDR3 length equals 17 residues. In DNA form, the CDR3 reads TGTGCCAGCAGCTCCGGGGAAGCTAGCTCCTATAATTCACCCCTCCACTTT. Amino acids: CASSSGEASSYNSPLHF.

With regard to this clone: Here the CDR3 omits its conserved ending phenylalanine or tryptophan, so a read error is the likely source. The CDR3 DNA reads TGTGCCAGCAGCCTAGGACACCTCGGCTACGAGCAGTACCTC. It is translated as CASSLGHLGYEQYL. The chain links TRBV27 to TRBJ2-7; TRBD1 is a possible D gene (5 bases). The CDR3 sequence is 14 residues long. V was cut by 6 bases and J by 3 bases, with 15 bases left in between. The V gene's germline CDR1 is MNHEY and CDR2 SMNVEV (reference sequence).

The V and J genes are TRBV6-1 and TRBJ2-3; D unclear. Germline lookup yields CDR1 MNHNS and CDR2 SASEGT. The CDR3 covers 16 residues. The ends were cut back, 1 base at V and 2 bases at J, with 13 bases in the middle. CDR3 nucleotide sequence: TGTGCCAGCAGTGAAGGGTCCAGATTCTCCACAGATACGCAGTATTTT. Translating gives CASSEGSRFSTDTQYF.

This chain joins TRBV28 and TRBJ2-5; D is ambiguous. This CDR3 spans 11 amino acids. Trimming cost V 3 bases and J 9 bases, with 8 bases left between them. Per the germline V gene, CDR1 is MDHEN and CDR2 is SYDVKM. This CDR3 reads CASSFGGPQYF. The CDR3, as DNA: TGTGCCAGCAGTTTCGGTGGGCCCCAGTACTTC.

The CDR3 DNA reads as TGTGCCAGCAGCCAGGAACAGGGGGCCGGATACAATGAGCAGTTCTTC. This encodes CASSQEQGAGYNEQFF. V gene TRBV28 combines with J gene TRBJ2-1; 9 bases align to TRBD1. The trim removed 6 bases at V and 4 bases at J, leaving 10 bases unmatched. The CDR3 consists of 16 residues. CDR1 and CDR2 from the germline V gene are MDHEN and SYDVKM.

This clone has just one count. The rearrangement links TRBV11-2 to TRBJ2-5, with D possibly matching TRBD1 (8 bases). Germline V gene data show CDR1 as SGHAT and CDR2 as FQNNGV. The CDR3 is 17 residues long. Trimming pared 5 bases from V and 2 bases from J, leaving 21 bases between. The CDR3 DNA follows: TGTGCCAGCAGCGAATGGACTGGACAGGGAGGGCAAGAGACCCAGTACTTC. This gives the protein CASSEWTGQGGQETQYF.

This CDR3 is CAWSPTGAEQYF. The CDR3, as DNA: TGTGCCTGGAGCCCGACAGGGGCCGAGCAGTACTTC. The chain joins TRBV30 to TRBJ2-7, with 8 positions matching TRBD1. The CDR3 contains 12 residues. V dropped 3 bases and J dropped 6; count of bases not matched to a gene: 4. Germline V gene lookup returns CDR1 GTSNPN and CDR2 SVGIG (reference sequence).

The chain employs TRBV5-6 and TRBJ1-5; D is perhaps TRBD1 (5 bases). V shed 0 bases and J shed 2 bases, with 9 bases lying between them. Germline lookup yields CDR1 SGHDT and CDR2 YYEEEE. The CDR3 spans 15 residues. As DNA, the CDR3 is TGTGCCAGCAGCTTGGCCACAGGTGGCAATCAGCCCCAGCATTTT. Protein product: CASSLATGGNQPQHF.

The CDR3 nucleotides read TGTGCCAGCAGCTCACAGACTAGGGACGAGCAGTACTTC. It is translated as CASSSQTRDEQYF. The V and J genes are TRBV9 and TRBJ2-7, with a weak D call TRBD2 (6 bases). The length of the CDR3 is 13 residues. V was trimmed by 4 bases and J by 5 bases, leaving 13 bases between them. Germline CDR1 and CDR2: SGDLS and YYNGEE.

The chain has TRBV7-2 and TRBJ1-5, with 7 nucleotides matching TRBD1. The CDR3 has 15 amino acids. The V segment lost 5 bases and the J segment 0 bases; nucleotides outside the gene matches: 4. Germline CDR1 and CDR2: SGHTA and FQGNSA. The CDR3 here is CASSGGTASNQPQHF. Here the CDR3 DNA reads TGTGCCAGCAGCGGCGGGACAGCTAGCAATCAGCCCCAGCATTTT.

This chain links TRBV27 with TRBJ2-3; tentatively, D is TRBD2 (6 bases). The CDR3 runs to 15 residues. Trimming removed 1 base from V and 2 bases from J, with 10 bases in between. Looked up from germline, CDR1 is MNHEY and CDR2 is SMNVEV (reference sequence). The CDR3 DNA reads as TGTGCCAGCAGTTTATGGAGGGGAGACACAGATACGCAGTATTTT. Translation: CASSLWRGDTDTQYF.

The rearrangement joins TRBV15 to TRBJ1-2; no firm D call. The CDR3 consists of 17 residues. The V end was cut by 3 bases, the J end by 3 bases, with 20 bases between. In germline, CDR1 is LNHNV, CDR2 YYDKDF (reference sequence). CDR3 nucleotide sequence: TGTGCCACCAGCAGTCCCCTCTTAGGGTACCTCGACTATGGCTACACCTTC. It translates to CATSSPLLGYLDYGYTF.

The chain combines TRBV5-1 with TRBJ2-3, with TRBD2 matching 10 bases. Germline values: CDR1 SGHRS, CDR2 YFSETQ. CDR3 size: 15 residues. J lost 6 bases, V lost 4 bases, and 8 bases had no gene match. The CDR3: CASSGPGLALDTQYF. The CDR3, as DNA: TGCGCCAGCAGCGGCCCGGGACTAGCGTTGGATACGCAGTATTTT. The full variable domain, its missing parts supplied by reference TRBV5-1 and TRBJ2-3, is KAGVTQTPRYLIKTRGQQVTLSCSPISGHRSVSWYQQTPGQGLQFLFEYFSETQRNKGNFPGRFSGRQFSNSRSEMNVSTLELGDSALYLCASSGPGLALDTQYFGPGTRLTVL.

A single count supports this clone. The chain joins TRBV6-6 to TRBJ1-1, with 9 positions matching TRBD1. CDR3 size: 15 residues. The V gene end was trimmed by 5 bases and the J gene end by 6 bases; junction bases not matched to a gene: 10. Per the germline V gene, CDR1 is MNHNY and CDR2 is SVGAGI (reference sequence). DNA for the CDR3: TGTGCCAGCAGTACGGACGGGACAGGGTATTCTGAAGCTTTCTTT. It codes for CASSTDGTGYSEAFF.

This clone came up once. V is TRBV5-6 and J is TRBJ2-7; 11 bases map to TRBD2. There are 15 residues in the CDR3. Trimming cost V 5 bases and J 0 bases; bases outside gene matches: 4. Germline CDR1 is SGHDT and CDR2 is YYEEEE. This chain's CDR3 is CASSYGLAGSYEQYF. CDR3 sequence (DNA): TGTGCCAGCAGTTATGGACTAGCGGGCTCCTACGAGCAGTACTTC.

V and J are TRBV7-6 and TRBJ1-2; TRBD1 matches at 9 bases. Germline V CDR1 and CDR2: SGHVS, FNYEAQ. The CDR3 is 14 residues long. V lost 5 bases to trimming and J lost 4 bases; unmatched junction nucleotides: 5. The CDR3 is CASSEDRGFYGYTF. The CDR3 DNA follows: TGTGCCAGCAGCGAAGACAGGGGGTTCTATGGCTACACCTTC.

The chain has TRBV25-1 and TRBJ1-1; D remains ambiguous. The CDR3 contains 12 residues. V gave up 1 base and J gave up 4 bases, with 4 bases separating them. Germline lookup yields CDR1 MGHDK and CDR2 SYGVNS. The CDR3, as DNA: TGTGCCAGCAGTGAATTGAGCACTGAAGCTTTCTTT. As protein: CASSELSTEAFF.

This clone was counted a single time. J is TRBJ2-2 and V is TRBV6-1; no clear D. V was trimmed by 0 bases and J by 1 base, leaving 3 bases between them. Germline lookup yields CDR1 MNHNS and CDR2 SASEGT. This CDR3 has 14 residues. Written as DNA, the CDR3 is TGTGCCAGCAGTGAAGCTTGGAACACCGGGGAGCTGTTTTTT. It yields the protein CASSEAWNTGELFF.

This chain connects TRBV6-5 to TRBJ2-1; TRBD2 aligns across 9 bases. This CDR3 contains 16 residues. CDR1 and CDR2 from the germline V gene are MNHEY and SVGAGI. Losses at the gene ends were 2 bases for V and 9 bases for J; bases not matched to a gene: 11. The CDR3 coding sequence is TGTGCCAGCAGTTACATTAGGGAGCTAGCGGGGATTGAGCAGTTCTTC. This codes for CASSYIRELAGIEQFF.